This section outlines one TCR beta chain sequence together with its context. Its specificity is unknown. A second PCR of roughly 7 to 11 cycles used a sample-barcoded 5' primer and a J-beta primer mix. Each of the cDNA molecules was tagged by a template-switch adaptor with 12 random nucleotides. TCRdb reanalysed the 5' RACE reads using MiXCR and keeps one entry per CDR3 protein. Of 1.5 million to 2 million distinct CDR3 sequences in the sample, roughly two fifths are singletons; the top ten hold about 23%. Trimming took 2 bases from V and 11 from J, leaving 18 bases between them. The CDR3 totals 14 residues. This sample is part of a study of blood T cells in healthy people across ages. Study conclusions and caveats: Considered underestimates were the diversity estimates obtained from one million T cells.

The sequenced sample was blood. The clonotype comes from a human donor in good health. The chain is built from TRBV12-3 or TRBV12-4 and TRBJ1-1; D not resolved. The CDR3 region is CASSLTGVFGPAFF. DNA of the CDR3: TGTGCCAGCAGTTTAACGGGTGTTTTTGGGCCGGCTTTCTTT.